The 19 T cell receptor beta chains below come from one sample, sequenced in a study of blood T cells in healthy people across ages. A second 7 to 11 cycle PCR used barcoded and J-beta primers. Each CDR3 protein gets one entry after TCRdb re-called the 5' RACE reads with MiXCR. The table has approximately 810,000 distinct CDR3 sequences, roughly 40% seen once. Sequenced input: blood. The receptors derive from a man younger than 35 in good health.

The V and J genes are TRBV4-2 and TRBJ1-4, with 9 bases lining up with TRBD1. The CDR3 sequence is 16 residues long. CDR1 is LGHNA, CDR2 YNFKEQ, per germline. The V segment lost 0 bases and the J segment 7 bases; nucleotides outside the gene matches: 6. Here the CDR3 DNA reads TGTGCCAGCAGCCAAGATCCCGAGACAGGGGGTGAAAAACTGTTTTTT. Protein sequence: CASSQDPETGGEKLFF.

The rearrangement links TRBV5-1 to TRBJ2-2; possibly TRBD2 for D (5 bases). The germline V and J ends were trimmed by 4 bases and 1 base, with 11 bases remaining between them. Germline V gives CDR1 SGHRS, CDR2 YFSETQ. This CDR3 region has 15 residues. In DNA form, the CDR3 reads TGCGCCAGCAGCCGGACGGGGATGAACACCGGGGAGCTGTTTTTT. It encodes CASSRTGMNTGELFF.

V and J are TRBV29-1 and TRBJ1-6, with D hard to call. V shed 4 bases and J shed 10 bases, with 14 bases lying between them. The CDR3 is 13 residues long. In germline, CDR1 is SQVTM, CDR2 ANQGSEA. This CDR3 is CSVGQDEKSPLHF. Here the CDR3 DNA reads TGCAGCGTTGGTCAGGACGAAAAGTCACCCCTCCACTTT.

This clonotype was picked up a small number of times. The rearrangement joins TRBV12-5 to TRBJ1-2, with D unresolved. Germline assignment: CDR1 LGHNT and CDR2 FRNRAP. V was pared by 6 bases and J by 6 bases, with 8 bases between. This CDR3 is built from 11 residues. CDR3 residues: CASGSPDGYTF. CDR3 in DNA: TGTGCTAGTGGATCGCCGGATGGCTACACCTTC.

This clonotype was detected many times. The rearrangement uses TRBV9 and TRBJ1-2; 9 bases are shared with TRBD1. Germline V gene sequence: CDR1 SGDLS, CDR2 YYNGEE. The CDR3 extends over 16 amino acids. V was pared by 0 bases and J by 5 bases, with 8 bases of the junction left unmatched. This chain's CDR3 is CASSVGRQGERYGYTF. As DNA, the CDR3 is TGTGCCAGCAGCGTAGGAAGACAGGGGGAAAGGTATGGCTACACCTTC.

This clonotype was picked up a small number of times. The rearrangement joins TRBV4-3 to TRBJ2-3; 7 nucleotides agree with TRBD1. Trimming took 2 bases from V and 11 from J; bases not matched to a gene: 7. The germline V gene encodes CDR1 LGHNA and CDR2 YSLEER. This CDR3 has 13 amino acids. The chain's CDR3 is CASSQSGTEMQYF. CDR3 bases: TGCGCCAGCAGCCAATCTGGGACAGAAATGCAGTATTTT.

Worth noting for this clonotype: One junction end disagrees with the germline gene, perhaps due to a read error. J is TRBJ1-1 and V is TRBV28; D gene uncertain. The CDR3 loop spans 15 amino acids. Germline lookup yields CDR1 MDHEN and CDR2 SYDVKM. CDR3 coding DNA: TGTGCCGGCAGCACCACGACCGAGGCTACTTCTGAAGCTTTCTTT. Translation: CAGSTTTEATSEAFF.

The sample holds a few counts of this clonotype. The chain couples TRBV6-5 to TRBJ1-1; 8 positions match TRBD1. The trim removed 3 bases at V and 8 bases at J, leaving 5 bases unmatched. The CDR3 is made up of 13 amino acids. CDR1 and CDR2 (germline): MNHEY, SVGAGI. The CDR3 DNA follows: TGTGCCAGCAGTTATAGGGACAGGAGCGAAGCTTTCTTT. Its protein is CASSYRDRSEAFF.

This CDR3 is CASSLVGLSPNEQFF. The CDR3 coding sequence is TGTGCCAGCAGCTTAGTCGGACTCTCCCCCAATGAGCAGTTCTTC. This sequence joins TRBV7-9 and TRBJ2-1; D is possibly TRBD2 (5 bases). The germline V and J ends were trimmed by 1 base and 6 bases, with 13 bases remaining between them. The CDR3 runs 15 residues. The germline gives CDR1 SEHNR, CDR2 FQNEAQ (reference sequence).

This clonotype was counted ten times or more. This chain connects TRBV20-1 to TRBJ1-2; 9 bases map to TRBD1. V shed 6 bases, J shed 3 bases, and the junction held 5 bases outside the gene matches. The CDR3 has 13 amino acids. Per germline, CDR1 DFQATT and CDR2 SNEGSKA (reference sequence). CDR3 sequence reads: CSALGQGHYGYTF. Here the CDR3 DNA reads TGCAGTGCCCTGGGACAGGGTCACTATGGCTACACCTTC.

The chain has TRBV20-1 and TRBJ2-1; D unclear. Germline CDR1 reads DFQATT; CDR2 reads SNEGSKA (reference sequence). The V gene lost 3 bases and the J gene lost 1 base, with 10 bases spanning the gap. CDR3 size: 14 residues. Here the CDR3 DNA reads TGCAGTGCTAGGCCAAGGACGTCCTACAATGAGCAGTTCTTC. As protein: CSARPRTSYNEQFF.

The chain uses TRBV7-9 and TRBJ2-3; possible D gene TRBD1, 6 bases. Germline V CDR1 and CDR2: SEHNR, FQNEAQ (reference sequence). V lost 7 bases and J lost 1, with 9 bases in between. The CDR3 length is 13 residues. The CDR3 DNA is TGTGCCAGCACACAGGGTGGCACAGATACGCAGTATTTT. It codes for CASTQGGTDTQYF. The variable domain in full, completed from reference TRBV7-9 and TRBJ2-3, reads DTGVSQNPRHKITKRGQNVTFRCDPISEHNRLYWYRQTLGQGPEFLTYFQNEAQLEKSRLLSDRFSAERPKGSFSTLEIQRTEQGDSAMYLCASTQGGTDTQYFGPGTRLTVL.

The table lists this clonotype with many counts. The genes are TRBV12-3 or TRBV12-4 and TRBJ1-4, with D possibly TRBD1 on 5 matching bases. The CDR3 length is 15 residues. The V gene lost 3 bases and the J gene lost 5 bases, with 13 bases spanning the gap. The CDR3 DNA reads TGTGCCAGCAGTTTTGGTGGGACGTTAAATGAAAAACTGTTTTTT. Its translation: CASSFGGTLNEKLFF.

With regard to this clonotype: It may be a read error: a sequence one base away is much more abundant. The CDR3 region has the DNA TGTGCCAGCAGGGAAGTCGAGACCCAGTTCTTC. It specifies CASREVETQFF. The chain is built from TRBV6-6 and TRBJ2-1, with D uncertain. Germline V gives CDR1 MNHNY, CDR2 SVGAGI (reference sequence). Trimming pared 6 bases from V and 13 bases from J, leaving 13 bases between. CDR3 size: 11 residues.

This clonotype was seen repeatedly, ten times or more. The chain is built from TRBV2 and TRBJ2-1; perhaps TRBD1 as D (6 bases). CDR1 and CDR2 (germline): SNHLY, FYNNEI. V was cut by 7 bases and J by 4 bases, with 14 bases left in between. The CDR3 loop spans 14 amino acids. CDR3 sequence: CASKPGTFYNEQFF. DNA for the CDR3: TGTGCCAGCAAGCCCGGGACATTTTACAATGAGCAGTTCTTC.

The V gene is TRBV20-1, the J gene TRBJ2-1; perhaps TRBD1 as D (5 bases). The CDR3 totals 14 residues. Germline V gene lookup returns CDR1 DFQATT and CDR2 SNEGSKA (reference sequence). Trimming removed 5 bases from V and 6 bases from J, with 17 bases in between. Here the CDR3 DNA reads TGCAGTGCTGCCCCCAGGACACTGATCAATGAGCAGTTCTTC. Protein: CSAAPRTLINEQFF.

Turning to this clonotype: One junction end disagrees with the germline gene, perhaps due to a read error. The CDR3 region has the DNA TGTGCCAGCAGTCAAGGCGGTGGCGCAGGGGCTGCCCACGAGCAGTACTTC. It yields the protein CASSQGGGAGAAHEQYF. The gene calls are TRBV3-1 and TRBJ2-5, with D perhaps matching TRBD1 (6 bases). Gene TRBJ2-7 matches the end of the DNA better, so the J call may be wrong. CDR3 length: 17 residues. Germline values: CDR1 LGHDT, CDR2 YNNKEL (reference sequence).

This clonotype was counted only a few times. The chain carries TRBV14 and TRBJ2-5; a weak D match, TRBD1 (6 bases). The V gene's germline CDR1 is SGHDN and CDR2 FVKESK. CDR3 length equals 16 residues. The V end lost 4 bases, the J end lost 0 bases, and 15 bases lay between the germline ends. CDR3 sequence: CASSPLPRDNQETQYF. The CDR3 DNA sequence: TGTGCCAGCAGCCCCCTACCCCGGGACAACCAAGAGACCCAGTACTTC.

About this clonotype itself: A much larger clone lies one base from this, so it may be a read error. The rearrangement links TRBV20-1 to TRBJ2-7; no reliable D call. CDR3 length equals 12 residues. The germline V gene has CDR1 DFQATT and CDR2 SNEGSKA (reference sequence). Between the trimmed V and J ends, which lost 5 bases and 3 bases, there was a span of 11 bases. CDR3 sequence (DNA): TGCAGTGCTGGAAATCCTAACTACGAGCAGTACTTC. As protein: CSAGNPNYEQYF.